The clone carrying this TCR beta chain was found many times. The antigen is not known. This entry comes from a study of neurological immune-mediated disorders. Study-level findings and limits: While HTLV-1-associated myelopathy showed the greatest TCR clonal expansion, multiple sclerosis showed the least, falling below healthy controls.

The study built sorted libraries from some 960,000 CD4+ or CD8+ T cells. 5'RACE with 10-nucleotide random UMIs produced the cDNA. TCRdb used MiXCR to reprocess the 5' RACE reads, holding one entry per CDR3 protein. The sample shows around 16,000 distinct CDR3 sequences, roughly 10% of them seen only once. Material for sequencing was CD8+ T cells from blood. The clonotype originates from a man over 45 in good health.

CDR3 DNA: TGCGCCAGCAGCCAAGATCGGACAGGGGGCCAAGAGACCCAGTACTTC. As protein: CASSQDRTGGQETQYF. The J gene is TRBJ2-5, the V gene TRBV4-1; TRBD1 matches at 10 bases. The CDR3 covers 16 residues. V lost 0 bases, J lost 1 base, and 2 bases stayed unmatched. Germline CDR1 MGHRA, CDR2 YSYEKL.